This TCR beta chain was found in a study of regulatory T cells in long-lasting Graves disease. Stated time point: newly diagnosed GD, antithyroid drugs for less than 3 months. Researchers made the TCR library from RNA that was extracted from PBMCs. CDR3-region Arm-PCR and iRepertoire HTBI primers produced the TCR beta libraries. One entry per CDR3 protein results from TCRdb running MiXCR on the multiplex PCR reads. The table shows about 540,000 distinct CDR3 sequences, with approximately 13% occurring only once. Remarks on this clonotype: A junction end diverges from the germline sequence, so it may reflect a read error.

Germline lookup yields CDR1 SGHAT and CDR2 FQNNGV. The CDR3 totals 15 residues. These same data were also listed under a study on T cells in Graves' hyperthyroidism and ophthalmopathy.

The material was peripheral blood mononuclear cells (PBMCs), obtained at new diagnosis, from a patient treated with antithyroid drugs. This TCR came from a man in his thirties or forties with Graves disease. This chain joins TRBV11-2 and TRBJ2-3; D remains ambiguous. The CDR3 DNA reads TGTGCCAGCAGCTTAGACCCCGGAAGCAGAGATACGCAGTATTTT. Translation: CASSLDPGSRDTQYF.